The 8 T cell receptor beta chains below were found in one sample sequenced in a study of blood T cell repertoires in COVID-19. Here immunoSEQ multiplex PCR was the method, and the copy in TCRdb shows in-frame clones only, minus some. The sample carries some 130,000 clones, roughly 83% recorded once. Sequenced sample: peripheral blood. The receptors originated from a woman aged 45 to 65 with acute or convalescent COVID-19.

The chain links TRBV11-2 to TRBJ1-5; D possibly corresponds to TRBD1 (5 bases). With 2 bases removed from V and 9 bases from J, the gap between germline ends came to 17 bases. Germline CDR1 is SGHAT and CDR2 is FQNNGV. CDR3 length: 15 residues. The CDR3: CASSLRWGGAWPQHF. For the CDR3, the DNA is TGTGCCAGCAGCTTACGGTGGGGGGGTGCCTGGCCCCAGCATTTT.

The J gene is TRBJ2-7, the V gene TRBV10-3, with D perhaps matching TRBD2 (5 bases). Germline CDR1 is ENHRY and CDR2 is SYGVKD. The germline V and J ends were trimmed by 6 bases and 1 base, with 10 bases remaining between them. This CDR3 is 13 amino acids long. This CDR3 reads CAIRGEGSYEQYF. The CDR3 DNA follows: TGTGCCATCAGGGGCGAGGGTTCCTACGAGCAGTACTTC.

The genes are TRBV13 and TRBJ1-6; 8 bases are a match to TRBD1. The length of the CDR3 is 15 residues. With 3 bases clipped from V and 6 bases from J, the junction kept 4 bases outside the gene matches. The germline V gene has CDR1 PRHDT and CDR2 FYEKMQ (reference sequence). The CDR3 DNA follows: TGTGCCAGCAGCTTCAGGACAGGGAGTAATTCACCCCTCCACTTT. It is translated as CASSFRTGSNSPLHF.

This chain's CDR3 is CASSLEETGWNTEAFF. CDR3 nucleotides: TGTGCCAGCAGCTTAGAAGAGACAGGGTGGAATACTGAAGCTTTCTTT. The J gene is TRBJ1-1, the V gene TRBV7-2, with 7 nucleotides matching TRBD1. The ends lost 1 base at V and 5 bases at J; junction bases unmatched: 10. Germline-derived CDR1 and CDR2 are SGHTA and FQGNSA. The CDR3 is made up of 16 amino acids.

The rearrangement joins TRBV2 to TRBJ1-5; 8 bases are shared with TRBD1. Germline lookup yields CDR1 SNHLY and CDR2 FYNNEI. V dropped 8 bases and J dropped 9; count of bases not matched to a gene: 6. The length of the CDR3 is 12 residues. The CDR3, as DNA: TGTGCCAGCGGACAGGGCCCAGGGCCCCAGCATTTT. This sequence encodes CASGQGPGPQHF.

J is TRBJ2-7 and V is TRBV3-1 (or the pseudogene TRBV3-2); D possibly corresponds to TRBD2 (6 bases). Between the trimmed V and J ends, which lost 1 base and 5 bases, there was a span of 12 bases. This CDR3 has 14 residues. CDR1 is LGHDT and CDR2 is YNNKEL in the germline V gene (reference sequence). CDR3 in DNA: TGTGCCAGCAGCCAAGTCTCCGGACTAAACGAGCAGTACTTC. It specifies CASSQVSGLNEQYF.

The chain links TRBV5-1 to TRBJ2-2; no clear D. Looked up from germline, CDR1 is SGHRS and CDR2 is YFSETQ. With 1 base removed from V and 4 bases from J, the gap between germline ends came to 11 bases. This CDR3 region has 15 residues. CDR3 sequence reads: CASSLMSGSTGELFF. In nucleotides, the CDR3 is TGCGCCAGCAGCTTGATGTCAGGATCCACCGGGGAGCTGTTTTTT.

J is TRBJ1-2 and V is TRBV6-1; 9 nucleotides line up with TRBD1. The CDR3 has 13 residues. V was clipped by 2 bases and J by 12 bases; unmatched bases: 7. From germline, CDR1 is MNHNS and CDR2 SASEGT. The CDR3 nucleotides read TGTGCCAGCAGTGAATCAGGGACAGGGATGAACACCTTC. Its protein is CASSESGTGMNTF.